This T cell receptor (beta chain) derives from a study of blood T cell repertoires in COVID-19 (dated by TCRdb to the early 2020s). With respect to the entire study: Collaborator samples came from the United States, Italy and Spain and covered acute and convalescent phases of COVID-19. Subjects who had been exposed to COVID-19, were actively infected with it, or had recovered from it provided the deeply sampled blood TCRbeta repertoires that made up the dataset. Samples came from the ongoing ImmuneRACE study (first 160 participants) plus 1,254 subjects from 6 global collaborators. The sample metadata nearly always contained a de-identified subject ID, COVID-19 status, age in years and sex. The material from the prospective study consisted of cDNA or gDNA derived from T cells, B-cell-depleted T cells, or PBMCs. The repertoires were released in a freely available public database meant as a resource for research on the immune response to SARS-CoV-2. Where HLA class I and class II types were available, the types were taken from metadata supplied by the sample provider, not from assay-based typing. The study at large found these results: Clinical and demographic metadata were provided uncurated, with the amount varying by source and participant.

Concerning this clone itself: It has no known antigen specificity. No qualities accompany the bases; no much larger clone lies one base away.

The collaborating institutions used their own protocols to collect whole blood in K2EDTA tubes. For TCRbeta analysis, collaborator samples were shipped as frozen whole blood, as isolated PBMCs, or as DNA extracted from either sample type. Unmatched junction bases come to 6, with V trimmed by 3 bases and J by 2 bases. The CDR3 runs 16 residues from the cysteine to the phenylalanine. Just the 48-base CDR3 DNA is kept, in frame starting at base 1. Sequences MDHEN (CDR1) and SYDVKM (CDR2) are obtained from the germline V gene. The immunoSEQ Assay, a bias-controlled multiplex PCR, was used to amplify TCRbeta CDR3 regions from genomic DNA. Per the source publication's procedure: Nucleated cell counts per sample were estimated from amplification of reference gene primers within the assay. To quantify the absolute abundance of each unique TCRbeta CDR3 rearrangement, sequence reads were collapsed and filtered. Productive Simpson clonality was computed per sample as the square root of Simpson's diversity index over productive rearrangements. TCRdb stores this immuneACCESS table with in-frame sequences only. Part of the clones is absent; in the studies checked, under half of the shortfall reflects unresolved V genes, and no reason is known for the rest. V and J calls and clone size follow that table, whereas D and trimming were derived from the DNA. The sample table contains 99,000 or so clones; only one count was recorded for approximately 91% of them. 4% to 6% of the sample is taken by the ten largest.

The chain is made from TRBV28 and TRBJ2-3; a stretch of 9 junction bases matches TRBD1. The sequence derives from a human donor in a cohort sampled during active COVID-19. Sequenced input: peripheral blood. The DNA sequence is given as TGTGCCAGCAGTTTGATGGGACAGGGAGACACAGATACGCAGTATTTT. This codes for CASSLMGQGDTDTQYF. The variable domain in full, with residues beyond the CDR3 obtained from the reference TRBV28 and TRBJ2-3 genes, is DVKVTQSSRYLVKRTGEKVFLECVQDMDHENMFWYRQDPGLGLRLIYFSYDVKMKEKGDIPEGYSVSREKKERFSLILESASTNQTSMYLCASSLMGQGDTDTQYFGPGTRLTVL.